Below, one T cell receptor beta chain is given with its context. What it binds is unknown. The germline V gene has CDR1 SGDLS and CDR2 YYNGEE. The CDR3 contains 17 residues. V was pared by 8 bases and J by 5 bases, with 29 bases between. The sample is drawn from a study of cytomegalovirus exposure and HLA in healthy donors. Study at large: Approximately 190 million T cells yielded 100 million or so unique TCR beta sequences, as an earlier analysis found. Whole-study findings and limits: Donors belonging to an Asian-associated ancestry cluster reportedly showed fewer N-insertions in productive TCRs than the approximately 700-donor mean, according to what a later analysis found.

The PCR employed 60 Vbeta primers together with 13 Jbeta primers. Generated by immunoSEQ multiplex PCR, the TCRdb table keeps only in-frame clones and is missing some. The sample consists of 120,000 or so clones, roughly 80% of them appearing once. The V gene is TRBV9, the J gene TRBJ2-7, with a possible D match to TRBD1 (6 bases). Sequencing was performed on PBMCs. The clonotype originates from a man aged 25-45 years in good health and CMV-seronegative. The CDR3 region is CARSCPQLQGFFDEQYF. DNA for the CDR3: TGTGCCAGGAGTTGCCCTCAGTTACAGGGTTTCTTCGACGAGCAGTACTTC.